What follows describes a single T cell receptor (beta chain). What it binds is not known. Clones were read by immunoSEQ multiplex PCR, and TCRdb kept only the in-frame ones, dropping some. The table records 85,000 to 100,000 clones, about 91% of them present only once. V was clipped by 4 bases and J by 7 bases, with 12 bases between them. The CDR3 is 13 residues long. Germline-derived CDR1 and CDR2 are LGHNA and YSLEER. The sample originates from a study of identifying expanded T cells in peripheral blood. Study outcomes and limitations: Across healthy donors, higher total template counts meant significantly greater roughly two-week count variance. Differentially abundant clones: about 1.3 between replicates, 16.4 at approximately 14 days, more than 18 at four.

Collection occurred without any documented infections or immune events in donors. The chain employs TRBV4-3 and TRBJ2-3; the D is unclear. Source material: blood. This receptor was identified in a person aged 18 to 75 in good health. CDR3 nucleotides: TGCGCCAGCAGCCCCCGGTTGTCTCATACGCAGTATTTT. This encodes CASSPRLSHTQYF.